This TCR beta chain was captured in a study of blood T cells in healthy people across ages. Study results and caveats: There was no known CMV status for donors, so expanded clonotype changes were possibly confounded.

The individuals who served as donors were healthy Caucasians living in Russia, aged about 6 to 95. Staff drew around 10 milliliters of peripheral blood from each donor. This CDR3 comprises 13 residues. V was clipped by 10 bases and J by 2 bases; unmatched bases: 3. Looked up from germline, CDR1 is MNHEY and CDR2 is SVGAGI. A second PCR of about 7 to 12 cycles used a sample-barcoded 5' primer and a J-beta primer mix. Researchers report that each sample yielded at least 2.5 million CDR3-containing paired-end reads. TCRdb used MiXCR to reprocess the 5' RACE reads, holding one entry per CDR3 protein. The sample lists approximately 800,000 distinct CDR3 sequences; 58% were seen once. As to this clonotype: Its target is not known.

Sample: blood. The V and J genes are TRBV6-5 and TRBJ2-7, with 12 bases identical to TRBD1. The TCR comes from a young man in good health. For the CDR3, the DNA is TGTGCCACCAGGGACAGGGGGCCCTACGAGCAGTACTTC. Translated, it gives CATRDRGPYEQYF.